The 30 T cell receptor beta chains presented below share a single source sample, sequenced in a study of blood T cell repertoires in COVID-19 (TCRdb year 2020). The library was made by the immunoSEQ multiplex PCR assay. The table was pulled from immuneACCESS by TCRdb, which kept in-frame rearrangements only. Such tables lose some clones; where checked, under half of the loss comes from unresolved V genes, and the rest has no known cause. For this sample there are about 83,000 clones; about 88% appear just once. In total, the top ten clones hold approximately 15% of the sample. Material for sequencing was peripheral blood. The receptor set was obtained from a woman aged 80 or older with active or convalescent COVID-19.

V and J are TRBV10-3 and TRBJ1-5, with a weak D call TRBD1 (6 bases). Germline values: CDR1 ENHRY, CDR2 SYGVKD. Trimming removed 6 bases from V and 6 bases from J, with 12 bases in between. The CDR3 spans 13 residues. Written as DNA, the CDR3 is TGTGCCATCAGCCCAGGGGCTAGTCAGCCCCAGCATTTT. It is translated as CAISPGASQPQHF.

The genes are TRBV25-1 and TRBJ2-1; D perhaps matches TRBD1 (6 bases). The CDR3 loop spans 17 amino acids. The V gene lost 1 base and the J gene lost 3 bases, with 16 bases spanning the gap. Looked up from germline, CDR1 is MGHDK and CDR2 is SYGVNS. The CDR3 DNA reads TGTGCCAGCAGTGAATTAGGATGGACAGAGTACTACAATGAGCAGTTCTTC. It specifies CASSELGWTEYYNEQFF.

J is TRBJ1-3 and V is TRBV4-3, with D perhaps TRBD1 (6 bases). CDR1 and CDR2 from the germline V gene are LGHNA and YSLEER. The CDR3 runs to 15 residues. V gave up 1 base and J gave up 2 bases, with 9 bases separating them. CDR3 sequence: CASSQGTAPGNTIYF. The CDR3 nucleotides read TGCGCCAGCAGCCAAGGGACAGCGCCTGGAAACACCATATATTTT.

This chain links TRBV4-1 with TRBJ2-7; the match to TRBD1 covers 8 bases. Germline CDR1 and CDR2: MGHRA and YSYEKL. Unmatched junction bases numbered 10, after V lost 8 bases and J lost 4 bases. The length of the CDR3 is 14 residues. The CDR3 nucleotides are TGCGCCAGCGGTAAGGCAGGGGGCTCTTACGAGCAGTACTTC. Encoded protein: CASGKAGGSYEQYF.

The gene calls are TRBV5-4 and TRBJ1-2; the match to TRBD1 covers 9 bases. Trimming cost V 4 bases and J 7 bases; bases outside gene matches: 2. This CDR3 spans 12 amino acids. The germline V gene has CDR1 SGHNT and CDR2 YYREEE (reference sequence). The CDR3 region is CASSLDRGGYTF. The CDR3 bases are TGTGCCAGCAGCCTGGACAGGGGTGGCTACACCTTC.

The chain couples TRBV7-2 to TRBJ2-5, with 8 bases lining up with TRBD1. V trimming: 1 base; J trimming: 5 bases; junction bases outside the gene matches: 0. The CDR3 contains 13 residues. Looked up from germline, CDR1 is SGHTA and CDR2 is FQGNSA. As DNA, the CDR3 is TGTGCCAGCAGCTTAGGACAGGGGGAGACCCAGTACTTC. It yields the protein CASSLGQGETQYF.

J is TRBJ2-3 and V is TRBV5-6, with no clear D. V dropped 0 bases and J dropped 3 bases, with 8 bases sitting between them. Germline lookup yields CDR1 SGHDT and CDR2 YYEEEE. The CDR3 loop spans 14 amino acids. This CDR3 is CASSLGGRTDTQYF. The CDR3 nucleotides are TGTGCCAGCAGCTTGGGCGGCAGAACAGATACGCAGTATTTT.

The chain couples TRBV3-1 (or the pseudogene TRBV3-2) to TRBJ1-3, with TRBD1 matching 9 bases. The CDR3 consists of 15 residues. The junction had 2 bases not matched to a gene; V was cut back by 0 bases and J by 5 bases. Germline-derived CDR1 and CDR2 are LGHDT and YNNKEL (reference sequence). The CDR3 sequence: CASSQEQGARNTIYF. In nucleotides, the CDR3 is TGTGCCAGCAGCCAAGAACAGGGGGCTCGAAACACCATATATTTT.

J is TRBJ2-3 and V is TRBV7-9, with 10 bases lining up with TRBD1. V shed 10 bases, J shed 1 base, and the junction held 11 bases outside the gene matches. The germline V gene has CDR1 SEHNR and CDR2 FQNEAQ (reference sequence). The CDR3 consists of 16 residues. The CDR3 loop is CATESWGTGGTDTQYF. The DNA for the CDR3 is TGTGCCACCGAATCGTGGGGGACAGGGGGCACAGATACGCAGTATTTT. Full variable domain (rest looked up from reference TRBV7-9 and TRBJ2-3): DTGVSQNPRHKITKRGQNVTFRCDPISEHNRLYWYRQTLGQGPEFLTYFQNEAQLEKSRLLSDRFSAERPKGSFSTLEIQRTEQGDSAMYLCATESWGTGGTDTQYFGPGTRLTVL.

In nucleotides, the CDR3 is TGTGCCAGCAGTTGGGGCATGACGAACACTGAAGCTTTCTTT. It specifies CASSWGMTNTEAFF. The chain has TRBV6-5 and TRBJ1-1, with D possibly being TRBD1 (5 bases). The CDR3 has 14 residues. Germline CDR1 reads MNHEY; CDR2 reads SVGAGI. The V end lost 4 bases, the J end lost 1 base, and 10 bases lay between the germline ends.

A single count supports this clone. V gene TRBV25-1 combines with J gene TRBJ2-6, with 7 bases identical to TRBD1. The CDR3 length is 17 residues. The germline V gene has CDR1 MGHDK and CDR2 SYGVNS. J was trimmed by 0 bases and V by 4 bases; bases with no gene match: 6. Here the CDR3 DNA reads TGTGCCAGCAGTGCGGGACAGATGCCCTCTGGGGCCAACGTCCTGACTTTC. This sequence encodes CASSAGQMPSGANVLTF.

The rearrangement joins TRBV5-4 to TRBJ2-3; D perhaps matches TRBD2 (6 bases). The germline CDR1 and CDR2 sequences are SGHNT and YYREEE (reference sequence). The CDR3 is made up of 15 amino acids. Trimming left V 0 bases short and J 6 bases short, with 14 bases between. The CDR3 bases are TGTGCCAGCAGCTTGGGGGGGGTACGTACGGATACGCAGTATTTT. Its translation is CASSLGGVRTDTQYF.

This clone was seen once. The chain combines TRBV11-2 with TRBJ2-6; the match to TRBD1 covers 7 bases. Germline V CDR1 and CDR2: SGHAT, FQNNGV. This CDR3 is 15 amino acids long. Unmatched junction bases numbered 3, after V lost 5 bases and J lost 2 bases. Here the CDR3 DNA reads TGTGCCAGCAGCCGACAGGGTGCTGGGGCCAACGTCCTGACTTTC. It codes for CASSRQGAGANVLTF.

The rearrangement uses TRBV2 and TRBJ2-1; 12 bases are a match to TRBD2. Unmatched junction bases numbered 6, after V lost 9 bases and J lost 6 bases. The CDR3 is made up of 14 amino acids. Germline V gives CDR1 SNHLY, CDR2 FYNNEI. The CDR3 region is CASTTSGGGNEQFF. Here the CDR3 DNA reads TGTGCCAGTACGACTAGCGGGGGCGGCAATGAGCAGTTCTTC.

V gene TRBV19 combines with J gene TRBJ1-4; TRBD1 aligns across 7 bases. The CDR3 is 12 amino acids. The germline V gene encodes CDR1 LNHDA and CDR2 SQIVND (reference sequence). V dropped 7 bases and J dropped 5; count of bases not matched to a gene: 1. CDR3 nucleotide sequence: TGTGCCAGTACCAGGGGGAATGAAAAACTGTTTTTT. Amino acids: CASTRGNEKLFF.

This chain joins TRBV7-9 and TRBJ1-1; D is unclear. CDR3 length equals 14 residues. Germline V gene data show CDR1 as SEHNR and CDR2 as FQNEAQ (reference sequence). V lost 3 bases and J lost 0, with 8 bases in between. The CDR3 DNA follows: TGTGCCAGCAGCTTCGGGAACCTGAACACTGAAGCTTTCTTT. It specifies CASSFGNLNTEAFF. The complete variable domain, with remaining parts taken from reference TRBV7-9 and TRBJ1-1, reads DTGVSQNPRHKITKRGQNVTFRCDPISEHNRLYWYRQTLGQGPEFLTYFQNEAQLEKSRLLSDRFSAERPKGSFSTLEIQRTEQGDSAMYLCASSFGNLNTEAFFGQGTRLTVV.

The chain uses TRBV6-5 and TRBJ2-5, with D possibly TRBD1 on 5 matching bases. Trimming removed 6 bases at V and 5 bases at J, with 10 bases between. Per the germline V gene, CDR1 is MNHEY and CDR2 is SVGAGI. The CDR3 is 12 residues long. The CDR3 nucleotides read TGTGCCAGCAGAGGGGCGAAGGAGACCCAGTACTTC. Amino acids: CASRGAKETQYF.

V is TRBV19 and J is TRBJ2-5; perhaps TRBD2 as D (6 bases). This CDR3 is 13 amino acids long. Germline CDR1 is LNHDA and CDR2 is SQIVND (reference sequence). Trimming left V 5 bases short and J 5 bases short, with 12 bases between. CDR3: CASSGGVVETQYF. The DNA of the CDR3 is TGTGCCAGTAGTGGCGGGGTAGTGGAGACCCAGTACTTC.

In its sample, this clone was seen once. The chain combines TRBV23-1 with TRBJ2-6; 7 nucleotides line up with TRBD1. TRBV23-1 carries the ORF label, with uncertain function. V gave up 4 bases and J gave up 0 bases; unmatched junction bases: 9. The CDR3 contains 18 residues. The CDR3 DNA reads as TGCGCCAGCAGTCCCCGGTTTACAGGGGCCTCTGGGGCCAACGTCCTGACTTTC. It encodes CASSPRFTGASGANVLTF.

The V and J genes are TRBV2 and TRBJ1-2, with 8 bases lining up with TRBD1. Germline trimming cut 6 bases from V and 8 bases from J; bases unmatched to any gene: 5. Germline CDR1 and CDR2: SNHLY and FYNNEI. This CDR3 has 12 residues. This CDR3 is CASRGQGWGYTF. DNA for the CDR3: TGTGCCAGCAGAGGACAGGGCTGGGGCTACACCTTC. The whole variable domain, remainder taken from reference TRBV2 and TRBJ1-2, is EPEVTQTPSHQVTQMGQEVILRCVPISNHLYFYWYRQILGQKVEFLVSFYNNEISEKSEIFDDQFSVERPDGSNFTLKIRSTKLEDSAMYFCASRGQGWGYTFGSGTRLTVV.

The chain has TRBV30 and TRBJ2-5; perhaps TRBD1 as D (5 bases). V was shortened by 0 bases and J by 5 bases, with 22 bases between the two germline ends. CDR1 is GTSNPN, CDR2 SVGIG, per germline (reference sequence). The CDR3 sequence is 17 residues long. CDR3 region: CAWSVQVQGVRRETQYF. Here the CDR3 DNA reads TGTGCCTGGAGTGTACAAGTTCAGGGTGTTCGTAGGGAGACCCAGTACTTC.

V and J are TRBV12-3 or TRBV12-4 and TRBJ1-2, with D hard to call. V lost 2 bases and J 8 bases, leaving 6 bases between the germline ends. This CDR3 is 11 amino acids long. The CDR3 spells CASSLPGGYTF. DNA for the CDR3: TGTGCCAGCAGTTTACCAGGAGGCTACACCTTC.

The genes are TRBV3-1 (or the pseudogene TRBV3-2) and TRBJ1-3; no clear D. The CDR3 runs 13 residues. CDR1 is LGHDT, CDR2 YNNKEL, per germline (reference sequence). V gave up 0 bases and J gave up 4 bases, with 4 bases separating them. CDR3 sequence: CASSQDPGNTIYF. CDR3 coding DNA: TGTGCCAGCAGCCAAGATCCAGGAAACACCATATATTTT.

The V gene is TRBV5-1, the J gene TRBJ2-3, with 9 bases aligning to TRBD1. This CDR3 has 15 amino acids. With V trimmed by 4 bases and J by 5 bases, 8 bases remained unmatched. The germline V gene encodes CDR1 SGHRS and CDR2 YFSETQ. CDR3 amino acids: CASSRGDRERDTQYF. CDR3 nucleotides: TGCGCCAGCAGCCGCGGGGACAGGGAACGAGATACGCAGTATTTT.

Worth noting for this clone: An end of the junction differs from the germline gene, which may be a read error. The chain recombines TRBV12-3 or TRBV12-4 with TRBJ1-2; D not resolved. CDR3 length: 10 amino acids. The CDR3 DNA reads TGTGCCAGTGGGCAGACGCCAGCAAGCTTC. This sequence encodes CASGQTPASF.

The chain has TRBV27 and TRBJ2-3; D is ambiguous. V dropped 3 bases and J dropped 4 bases, with 8 bases sitting between them. Germline CDR1 MNHEY, CDR2 SMNVEV (reference sequence). This CDR3 has 13 amino acids. The chain's CDR3 is CASSFFSADTQYF. DNA for the CDR3: TGTGCCAGCAGTTTTTTTTCAGCAGATACGCAGTATTTT.

The genes are TRBV7-8 and TRBJ2-1; tentative D call: TRBD1 (6 bases). V was clipped by 8 bases and J by 4 bases, with 12 bases between them. Germline V gene sequence: CDR1 SGHVS, CDR2 FQNEAQ. CDR3 length equals 13 residues. CDR3 bases: TGTGCCAGCGGACGGGACAATTACAATGAGCAGTTCTTC. Encoded protein: CASGRDNYNEQFF. The full variable domain, with the rest looked up from reference TRBV7-8 and TRBJ2-1, is GAGVSQSPRYKVAKRGQDVALRCDPISGHVSLFWYQQALGQGPEFLTYFQNEAQLDKSGLPSDRFFAERPEGSVSTLKIQRTQQEDSAVYLCASGRDNYNEQFFGPGTRLTVL.

This rearrangement joins TRBV5-4 to TRBJ1-6; no firm D call. V lost 7 bases, J lost 15 bases, and 14 bases lay in between. Germline-derived CDR1 and CDR2 are SGHNT and YYREEE (reference sequence). The CDR3 runs 11 residues. The CDR3 protein is CASAVGQVLHF. The CDR3 DNA reads TGTGCCAGCGCTGTCGGCCAGGTCCTCCACTTT.

The J gene is TRBJ1-2, the V gene TRBV7-9; D remains ambiguous. The germline V and J ends were trimmed by 5 bases and 6 bases, with 22 bases remaining between them. The CDR3 runs to 16 residues. The germline V gene has CDR1 SEHNR and CDR2 FQNEAQ (reference sequence). The CDR3 coding sequence is TGTGCCAGCAGCCAAACTGTTGGGCGGGGATACAATGGCTACACCTTC. Its translation: CASSQTVGRGYNGYTF.

This clone was seen just once. CDR3 residues: CASSPERGGYNEQFF. In nucleotides, the CDR3 is TGCGCCAGCTCTCCGGAGCGGGGGGGCTACAATGAGCAGTTCTTC. The chain carries TRBV4-3 and TRBJ2-1, with 10 positions matching TRBD2. Trimming cost V 8 bases and J 3 bases; bases outside gene matches: 7. This CDR3 contains 15 residues. The germline V gene has CDR1 LGHNA and CDR2 YSLEER.